These 18 T cell receptor beta chains share one sample of origin, sequenced in a study of breast tumors, draining lymph nodes, adjacent tissues. The lymph nodes were axillary draining lymph nodes from breast cancer patients. Each CDR3 protein gets one entry after TCRdb re-called the multiplex PCR reads with MiXCR. In the table there are under 150,000 distinct CDR3 sequences, less than 20% of which are singletons. The sample consisted of axillary lymph node tissue. The source of these receptors is a female donor with breast cancer. Some clones in this sample may be carry-over from other donors' samples.

This clonotype was seen at least ten times. The chain carries TRBV19 and TRBJ2-5; 7 nucleotides match TRBD2. The CDR3 totals 13 residues. V lost 9 bases and J lost 4; bases outside the gene matches: 8. Germline CDR1 LNHDA, CDR2 SQIVND (reference sequence). The CDR3 region is CASKRGERETQYF. The CDR3 coding sequence is TGTGCCAGCAAGCGGGGAGAGAGAGAGACCCAGTACTTC.

The rearrangement links TRBV7-2 to TRBJ1-5; D is possibly TRBD1 (5 bases). The germline V and J ends were trimmed by 0 bases and 5 bases, with 5 bases remaining between them. CDR1 is SGHTA, CDR2 FQGNSA, per germline. This CDR3 is 13 amino acids long. CDR3 DNA sequence: TGTACCAGCAGCTTAGCGACAGATCAGCCCCAGCATTTT. This translates into CTSSLATDQPQHF.

Many counts were recorded for this clonotype. The chain joins TRBV29-1 to TRBJ2-3; D uncertain. The length of the CDR3 is 11 residues. The V gene lost 2 bases and the J gene lost 4 bases, with 4 bases spanning the gap. Germline V CDR1 and CDR2: SQVTM, ANQGSEA. The CDR3, as DNA: TGCAGCGTTGAAACGTCAGATACGCAGTATTTT. Its protein product is CSVETSDTQYF.

In the case of this clonotype: One end of the junction does not line up with germline, which may come from a read error. The chain uses TRBV15 and TRBJ2-1; D gene unclear. Looked up from germline, CDR1 is LNHNV and CDR2 is YYDKDF (reference sequence). This CDR3 region has 15 residues. The CDR3 nucleotides are TGTGCCACCAGCAGAGTAACGGGCGGATACAGTGAGCAGTTCTTC. Encoded protein: CATSRVTGGYSEQFF.

This clonotype was counted ten times or more. The chain recombines TRBV7-6 with TRBJ2-1; maybe TRBD1 (5 bases). The CDR3 contains 15 residues. Trimming removed 5 bases at V and 1 base at J, with 12 bases between. In germline, CDR1 is SGHVS, CDR2 FNYEAQ. DNA of the CDR3: TGTGCCAGCAGCCCAGACAGCACATCCTACAATGAGCAGTTCTTC. Protein sequence: CASSPDSTSYNEQFF.

This clonotype was found a few times. This clone may be a read error of a much larger clone one base away. The chain carries TRBV5-1 and TRBJ1-3; a weak D match, TRBD1 (5 bases). The length of the CDR3 is 14 residues. Germline V gives CDR1 SGHRS, CDR2 YFSETQ. The CDR3 DNA is TGCGCCAGCAGCTTGGCCAGGGATGGAAACGCCATATATTTT. Residues: CASSLARDGNAIYF.

This clonotype has a count of ten or more. The genes are TRBV6-5 and TRBJ1-5; perhaps TRBD1 as D (6 bases). Germline assignment: CDR1 MNHEY and CDR2 SVGAGI. This CDR3 is 17 amino acids long. Trimming removed 8 bases at V and 1 base at J, with 21 bases between. The CDR3 nucleotides read TGTGCCAGCTCTCCGGGACAACCTTTGAGGAGCAATCAGCCCCAGCATTTT. It specifies CASSPGQPLRSNQPQHF.

CDR3 DNA sequence: TGTGCCAGCAGCCAAGCACAGGCTAATCAGCCCCAGCATTTT. As protein: CASSQAQANQPQHF. This chain connects TRBV16 to TRBJ1-5; D might be TRBD1 (5 bases). Germline V lookup: CDR1 KGHSY, CDR2 FQNENV. This CDR3 region has 14 residues. Trimming removed 2 bases from V and 4 bases from J, with 9 bases in between.

This clonotype came up many times. The chain links TRBV20-1 to TRBJ2-3, with D maybe TRBD2 (6 bases). Germline values: CDR1 DFQATT, CDR2 SNEGSKA (reference sequence). The length of the CDR3 is 16 residues. V shed 0 bases and J shed 4 bases, with 17 bases lying between them. The CDR3, as DNA: TGCAGTGCTAGAGATCTACTAGCAAGGGAGTCAGATACGCAGTATTTT. It specifies CSARDLLARESDTQYF.

This clonotype was seen ten or more times. The rearrangement uses TRBV27 and TRBJ2-5; TRBD2 matches 7 bases. Germline lookup yields CDR1 MNHEY and CDR2 SMNVEV (reference sequence). The CDR3 loop spans 14 amino acids. The V and J ends lost 7 bases and 7 bases, in that order; junction bases with no gene match: 12. The CDR3 bases are TGTGCCAGCAACCTGGGGAGGGCAAAGGGGACCCAGTACTTC. This codes for CASNLGRAKGTQYF.

This clonotype was counted at least ten times. The V gene is TRBV20-1, the J gene TRBJ1-5, with D tentatively TRBD1 (6 bases). Germline V lookup: CDR1 DFQATT, CDR2 SNEGSKA (reference sequence). Trimming pared 2 bases from V and 4 bases from J, leaving 21 bases between. CDR3 length: 17 residues. Here the CDR3 reads CSARPSDRRGRNQPQHF. The CDR3 nucleotides read TGCAGTGCTAGACCCTCCGACCGCAGGGGCCGAAATCAGCCCCAGCATTTT.

A word on this clonotype: A much larger clone sits a single nucleotide away, making a read error possible. DNA for the CDR3: TGTGCCAGCAGTGGTCGTGGCCAGCCGAATGAAAAACTGTTTTTT. Its translation: CASSGRGQPNEKLFF. The rearrangement joins TRBV2 to TRBJ1-4; D call uncertain. The CDR3 has 15 amino acids. With 4 bases removed from V and 5 bases from J, the gap between germline ends came to 14 bases. Germline lookup yields CDR1 SNHLY and CDR2 FYNNEI. The full variable domain, its missing parts supplied by reference TRBV2 and TRBJ1-4, is EPEVTQTPSHQVTQMGQEVILRCVPISNHLYFYWYRQILGQKVEFLVSFYNNEISEKSEIFDDQFSVERPDGSNFTLKIRSTKLEDSAMYFCASSGRGQPNEKLFFGSGTQLSVL.

This clonotype has just a few counts. The chain recombines TRBV27 with TRBJ1-5, with D possibly TRBD1 on 6 matching bases. The CDR3 has 16 residues. V was shortened by 4 bases and J by 6 bases, with 19 bases between the two germline ends. CDR1 and CDR2 (germline): MNHEY, SMNVEV (reference sequence). CDR3 protein: CASSSSGNRAGQPQHF. CDR3 bases: TGTGCCAGCAGTTCATCCGGAAACAGGGCCGGTCAGCCCCAGCATTTT.

The chain is built from TRBV12-3 or TRBV12-4 and TRBJ1-1, with D possibly matching TRBD1 (6 bases). Trimming cost V 11 bases and J 4 bases, with 20 bases left between them. This CDR3 is 14 amino acids long. The CDR3 reads CASLGAVVGTEAFF. For the CDR3, the DNA is TGTGCCTCGCTGGGGGCTGTAGTCGGCACTGAAGCTTTCTTT.

This clonotype turned up a few times. This sequence joins TRBV20-1 and TRBJ2-4; 14 nucleotides agree with TRBD2. V dropped 1 base and J dropped 13; count of bases not matched to a gene: 15. There are 17 residues in the CDR3. Germline V gene data show CDR1 as DFQATT and CDR2 as SNEGSKA (reference sequence). CDR3 protein: CSARGGPGLAGVIQQYF. The CDR3 nucleotides are TGCAGTGCTAGAGGGGGACCGGGACTAGCGGGAGTGATCCAACAGTACTTC.

This clonotype was observed at least ten times. The chain employs TRBV12-3 or TRBV12-4 and TRBJ2-1, with TRBD1 matching over 9 bases. This CDR3 is built from 16 residues. With V trimmed by 6 bases and J by 7 bases, 13 bases remained unmatched. CDR3 DNA: TGTGCCAGCAGCCGCCGGGGACAGGGTGGGGGGAATGAGCAGTTCTTC. Protein: CASSRRGQGGGNEQFF.

The table lists this clonotype with many counts. The chain recombines TRBV6-5 with TRBJ2-7, with 9 bases that match TRBD1. Trimming at V came to 6 bases and at J to 6 bases, leaving 9 bases not matched to a gene. CDR1 MNHEY and CDR2 SVGAGI come from the germline V gene. The CDR3 covers 14 residues. CDR3 protein: CASRNRDRDVEQYF. DNA of the CDR3: TGTGCCAGCAGAAACCGGGACAGGGATGTCGAGCAGTACTTC.

For this clonotype: A much larger clonotype is one base distant, so this may be a read error. This sequence joins TRBV12-3 or TRBV12-4 and TRBJ2-5, with TRBD2 identical over 7 bases. The V gene end was trimmed by 5 bases and the J gene end by 4 bases; junction bases not matched to a gene: 4. The CDR3 has 13 amino acids. The CDR3 loop reads CASSLCGGETQYF. For the CDR3, the DNA is TGTGCCAGCAGTCTTTGCGGGGGAGAGACCCAGTACTTC.